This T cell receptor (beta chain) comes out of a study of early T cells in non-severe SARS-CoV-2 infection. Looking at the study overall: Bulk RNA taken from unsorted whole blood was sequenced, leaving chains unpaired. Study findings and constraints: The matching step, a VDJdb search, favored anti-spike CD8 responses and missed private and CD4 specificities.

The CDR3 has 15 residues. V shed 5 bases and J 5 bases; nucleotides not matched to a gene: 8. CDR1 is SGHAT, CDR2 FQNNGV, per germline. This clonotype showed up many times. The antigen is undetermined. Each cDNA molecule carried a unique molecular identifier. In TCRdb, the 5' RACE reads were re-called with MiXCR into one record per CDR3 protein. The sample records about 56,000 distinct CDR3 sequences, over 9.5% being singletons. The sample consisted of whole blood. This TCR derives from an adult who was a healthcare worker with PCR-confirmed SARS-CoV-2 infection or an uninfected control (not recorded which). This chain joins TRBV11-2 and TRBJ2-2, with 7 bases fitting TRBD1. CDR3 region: CASSLGQMRTGELFF. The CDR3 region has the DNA TGTGCCAGCAGCCTGGGACAGATGAGGACCGGGGAGCTGTTTTTT.